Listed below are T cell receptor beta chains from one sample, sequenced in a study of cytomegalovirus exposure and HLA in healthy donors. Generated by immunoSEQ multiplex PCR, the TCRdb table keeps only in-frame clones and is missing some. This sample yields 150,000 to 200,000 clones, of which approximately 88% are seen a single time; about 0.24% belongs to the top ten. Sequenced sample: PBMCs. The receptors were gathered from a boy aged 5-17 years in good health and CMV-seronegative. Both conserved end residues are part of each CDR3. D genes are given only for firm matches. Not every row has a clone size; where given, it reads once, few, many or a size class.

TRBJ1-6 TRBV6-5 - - CASNRGVIDSPLHF TGTGCCAGCAACCGGGGGGTTATAGATTCACCCCTCCACTTT
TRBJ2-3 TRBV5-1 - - CASSLYGRGADTQYF TGCGCCAGCAGCTTATACGGCAGGGGGGCAGATACGCAGTATTTT
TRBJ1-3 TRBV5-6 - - CASSLGTDQATIYF TGTGCCAGCAGCTTGGGGACAGACCAGGCCACCATATATTTT
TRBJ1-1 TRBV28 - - CASSLFIRDLNTEAFF TGTGCCAGCAGTTTATTCATCCGGGATCTGAACACTGAAGCTTTCTTT
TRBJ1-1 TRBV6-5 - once CASTRTGTSNTEAFF TGTGCCAGCACTAGAACCGGGACATCGAACACTGAAGCTTTCTTT
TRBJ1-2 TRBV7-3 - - CASSLNRQDYGYTF TGTGCCAGCAGCTTAAACCGACAGGACTATGGCTACACCTTC
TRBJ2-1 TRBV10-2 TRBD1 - CASRSLGQDNEQFF TGCGCCAGCAGAAGTTTGGGACAGGACAATGAGCAGTTCTTC
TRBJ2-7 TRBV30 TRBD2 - CAWVSSGSSEQYF TGTGCCTGGGTATCTAGCGGGAGTTCCGAGCAGTACTTC
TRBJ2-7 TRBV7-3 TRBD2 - CASTPLRGSHEQYF TGTGCCAGCACCCCTTTGCGGGGGAGCCACGAGCAGTACTTC
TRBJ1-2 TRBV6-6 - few CASSYEGVGYTF TGTGCCAGCAGTTACGAGGGAGTCGGCTACACCTTC
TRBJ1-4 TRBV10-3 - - CAISGQPEEKLFF TGTGCCATCAGCGGACAGCCAGAAGAAAAACTGTTTTTT
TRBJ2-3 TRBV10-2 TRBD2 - CASSDPGLAGKITDTQYF TGCGCCAGCAGTGATCCGGGACTAGCGGGTAAAATCACAGATACGCAGTATTTT
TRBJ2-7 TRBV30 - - CAWTTQGFEQYF TGTGCCTGGACTACACAGGGTTTCGAGCAGTACTTC
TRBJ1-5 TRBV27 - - CASSLSGQQPQHF TGTGCCAGCAGTTTATCGGGGCAACAGCCCCAGCATTTT
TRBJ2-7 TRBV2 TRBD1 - CASVGTGPYEQYF TGTGCCAGCGTCGGGACAGGGCCCTACGAGCAGTACTTC
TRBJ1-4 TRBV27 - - CASTRGGLKEKLFF TGTGCCAGCACTCGGGGGGGCTTGAAAGAAAAACTGTTTTTT
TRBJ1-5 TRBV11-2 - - CASSSRVTGGSGNQPQHF TGTGCCAGCAGCTCTAGAGTGACGGGGGGCAGCGGCAATCAGCCCCAGCATTTT
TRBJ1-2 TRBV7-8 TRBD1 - CASSQLGQGNHGYTF TGTGCCAGCAGCCAGCTGGGACAGGGAAATCATGGCTACACCTTC
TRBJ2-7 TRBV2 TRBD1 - CASSVRTGVYEQYF TGTGCCAGCAGTGTGAGGACAGGGGTCTACGAGCAGTACTTC
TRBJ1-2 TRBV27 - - CASSLHQDYGYTF TGTGCCAGCAGTTTACACCAGGACTATGGCTACACCTTC
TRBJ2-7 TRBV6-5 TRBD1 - CASRHYSTGDYEQYF TGTGCCAGCAGACACTATTCGACAGGGGACTACGAGCAGTACTTC
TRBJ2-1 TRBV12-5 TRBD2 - CASGSPNLAGSLDEQFF TGTGCTAGTGGTTCGCCGAACTTAGCGGGGTCCTTGGATGAGCAGTTCTTC